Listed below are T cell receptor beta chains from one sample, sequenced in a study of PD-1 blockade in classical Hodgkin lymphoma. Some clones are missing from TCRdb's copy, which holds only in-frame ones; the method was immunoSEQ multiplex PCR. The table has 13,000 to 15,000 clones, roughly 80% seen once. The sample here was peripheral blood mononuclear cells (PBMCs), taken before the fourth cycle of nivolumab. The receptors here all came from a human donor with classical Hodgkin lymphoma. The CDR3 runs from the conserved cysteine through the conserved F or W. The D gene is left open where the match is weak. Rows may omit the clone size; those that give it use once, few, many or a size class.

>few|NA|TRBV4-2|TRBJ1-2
CASSQEGGPGGGYTF
TGTGCCAGCAGCCAAGAGGGAGGGCCCGGGGGCGGCTACACCTTC
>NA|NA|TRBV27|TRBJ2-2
CASSLYNDKNTGELFF
TGTGCCAGCAGTTTATATAATGATAAGAACACCGGGGAGCTGTTTTTT
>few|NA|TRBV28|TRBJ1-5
CASSIEGNQPQHF
TGTGCCAGCAGTATAGAGGGAAACCAGCCCCAGCATTTT
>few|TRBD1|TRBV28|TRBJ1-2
CASSWTGSYGYTF
TGTGCCAGCAGCTGGACAGGGTCCTATGGCTACACCTTC
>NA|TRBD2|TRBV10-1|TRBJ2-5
CASSTRTSGQETQYF
TGCGCCAGCAGTACGCGGACTAGCGGCCAAGAGACCCAGTACTTC
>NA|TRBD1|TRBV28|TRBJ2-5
CASSLHFDRGQKETQYF
TGTGCCAGCAGTCTTCACTTCGACAGGGGGCAGAAAGAGACCCAGTACTTC
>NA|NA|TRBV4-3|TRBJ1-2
CASSQETRPVYGYTF
TGCGCCAGCAGCCAAGAAACCAGGCCCGTCTATGGCTACACCTTC
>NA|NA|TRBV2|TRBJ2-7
CASVRAYEQYF
TGTGCCAGCGTCAGAGCCTACGAGCAGTACTTC
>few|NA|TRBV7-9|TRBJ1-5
CASSLADRNSNQPQHF
TGTGCCAGCAGCTTAGCAGACCGAAATAGCAATCAGCCCCAGCATTTT
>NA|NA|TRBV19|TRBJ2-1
CATGTLYNEQFF
TGTGCCACCGGGACCCTCTACAATGAGCAGTTCTTC
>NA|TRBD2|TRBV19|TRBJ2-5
CASSIGTSGDQETQYF
TGTGCCAGTAGTATAGGAACTAGCGGGGATCAAGAGACCCAGTACTTC
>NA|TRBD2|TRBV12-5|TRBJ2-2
CASGLAGGNTGELFF
TGTGCTAGTGGTCTAGCGGGGGGGAACACCGGGGAGCTGTTTTTT
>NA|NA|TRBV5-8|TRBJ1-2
CASSWEDDRNYGYTF
TGTGCCAGCAGCTGGGAGGACGACAGAAACTATGGCTACACCTTC
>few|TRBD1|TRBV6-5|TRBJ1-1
CASSNRGGEAFF
TGTGCCAGCAGCAACAGGGGAGGTGAAGCTTTCTTT
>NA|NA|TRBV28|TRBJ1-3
CASSLTLGGVGNTIYF
TGTGCCAGCAGTTTAACGTTGGGGGGCGTTGGAAACACCATATATTTT
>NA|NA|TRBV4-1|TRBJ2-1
CASSRKTSRNEQFF
TGCGCCAGCAGCCGTAAGACTAGTCGCAATGAGCAGTTCTTC
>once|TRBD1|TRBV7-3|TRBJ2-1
CASSQDRGTYNEQFF
TGTGCCAGCAGCCAAGACAGGGGCACATACAATGAGCAGTTCTTC
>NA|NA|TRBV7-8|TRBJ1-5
CASRLGASNQPQHF
TGTGCCAGCAGGCTCGGGGCCAGCAATCAGCCCCAGCATTTT
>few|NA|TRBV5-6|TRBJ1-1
CASSFTDSGRMNTEAFF
TGTGCCAGCAGCTTCACAGATTCAGGTCGGATGAACACTGAAGCTTTCTTT
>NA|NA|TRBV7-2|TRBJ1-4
CASSPWIGEKLFF
TGTGCCAGCAGCCCCTGGATCGGTGAAAAACTGTTTTTT
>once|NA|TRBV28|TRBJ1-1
CASNEGRGNAEAFF
TGTGCCAGCAATGAGGGACGGGGGAACGCTGAAGCTTTCTTT
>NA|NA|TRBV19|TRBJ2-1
CASSIDRSIDNEQFF
TGTGCCAGTAGTATCGACAGGTCCATTGACAATGAGCAGTTCTTC
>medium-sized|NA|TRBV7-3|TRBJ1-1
CASSLNWNTEAFF
TGTGCCAGCAGCTTAAACTGGAACACTGAAGCTTTCTTT
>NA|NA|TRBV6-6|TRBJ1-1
CASSTERDNYEAFF
TGTGCCAGCAGTACCGAACGGGACAACTATGAAGCTTTCTTT
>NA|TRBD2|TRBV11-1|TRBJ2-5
CASSFSGGAKETQYF
TGTGCCAGCAGCTTCAGCGGGGGAGCGAAAGAGACCCAGTACTTC